Listed below are T cell receptor beta chains from one sample, sequenced in a study of T cell clones after liver transplantation. Method: immunoSEQ multiplex PCR; TCRdb's copy keeps in-frame clones and lacks some. This table has 20,000 to 25,000 clones, around two thirds appearing once. The sequenced sample was CD4+ T cells from blood, obtained before liver transplant. The receptors derive from a human donor who received a liver transplant. CDR3s include the opening cysteine and the closing phenylalanine or tryptophan. D genes are given only for firm matches. A row's size may be missing; if present it is once, few, many or a size class.

j_call cdr3_length clone_size v_call d_call cdr3_nt cdr3_aa
TRBJ1-3 15 few TRBV28 TRBD1 TGTGCCAGCAGTTCCACCGGACAGGGGGCGAACACCATATATTTT CASSSTGQGANTIYF
TRBJ2-1 12 - TRBV19 - TGTGCCAGTAGTGCGCAGAGGAATGAGCAGTTCTTC CASSAQRNEQFF
TRBJ2-1 15 - TRBV18 TRBD1 TGTGCCAGCTCACGGGGACAGGGGTTAGTTTCTGAGCAGTTCTTC CASSRGQGLVSEQFF
TRBJ1-1 10 - TRBV10-3 - TGTGCCATCGCGACGGCTGAAGCTTTCTTT CAIATAEAFF
TRBJ1-5 13 - TRBV5-1 - TGCGCCAGCAGCTTCGGGAGCAATCAGCCCCAGCATTTT CASSFGSNQPQHF
TRBJ2-1 14 - TRBV7-8 - TGTGCCAGCAGCCTTCCCGGACTGTCCAATGAGCAGTTCTTC CASSLPGLSNEQFF
TRBJ2-6 14 - TRBV11-2 - TGTGCCAGCAGGAAGGGTCTAAGGGCCAACGTCCTGACTTTC CASRKGLRANVLTF
TRBJ1-2 13 - TRBV6-6 - TGTGCCAGCTACAAGGGGTCCGACTATGGCTACACCTTC CASYKGSDYGYTF
TRBJ2-7 15 - TRBV9 TRBD2 TGTGCCAGCAGCGCAACTAGCGGGGGCGCCTACGAGCAGTACTTC CASSATSGGAYEQYF
TRBJ1-1 14 - TRBV10-3 - TGTGCCATCATGGGGGGGATGGAGGGGTCCGAAGCTTTCTTT CAIMGGMEGSEAFF
TRBJ2-1 17 - TRBV13 - TGTGCCAGCAGCCAAATTCTGGGGTTAGTGGTGGACAATGAGCAGTTCTTC CASSQILGLVVDNEQFF
TRBJ2-5 17 once TRBV7-9 - TGTGCCAGCAGCTTTTCCCTAGGAGGGAGGACCCAAGAGACCCAGTACTTC CASSFSLGGRTQETQYF
TRBJ1-2 12 - TRBV29-1 - TGCAGCGTTGCGGGGGGGTCGGAGGGCTACACCTTC CSVAGGSEGYTF
TRBJ1-4 15 - TRBV2 - TGTGCCAGCAGTGAATCAACGGGGAGATACGAAAAACTGTTTTTT CASSESTGRYEKLFF
TRBJ1-1 12 - TRBV6-1 - TGTGCCAGCATCGGCCCCGCTCGTGAAGCTTTCTTT CASIGPAREAFF
TRBJ2-5 16 - TRBV2 TRBD2 TGTGCCAGCAGTGTCGGAGCGGGAGGCAACCAAGAGACCCAGTACTTC CASSVGAGGNQETQYF
TRBJ2-7 14 - TRBV4-2 TRBD2 TGTGCCAGCAGCCCCGCAGCGGGGGCATACGAGCAGTACTTC CASSPAAGAYEQYF
TRBJ2-5 13 - TRBV18 - TGTGCCAGCTCACCAGGGTACCAAGAGACCCAGTACTTC CASSPGYQETQYF
TRBJ2-7 15 few TRBV7-6 TRBD1 TGTGCCAGCAGCTTATGGGATACAGGGGCTGGGGAGCAGTACTTC CASSLWDTGAGEQYF
TRBJ2-2 18 - TRBV11-2 TRBD2 TGTGCCAGCAGCTCGAATCGCGGACTCCAGGGAGGGACCGGGGAGCTGTTTTTT CASSSNRGLQGGTGELFF
TRBJ1-2 12 - TRBV19 TRBD1 TGTGCCAGAGACAGGGTTAACTATGGCTACACCTTC CARDRVNYGYTF
TRBJ2-7 15 - TRBV5-1 TRBD2 TGCGCCAGCAGCTCTCTAGCGGGGGGGCCCTACGAGCAGTACTTC CASSSLAGGPYEQYF
TRBJ1-4 13 - TRBV30 - TGTGCCTCTTCACAGGGAGTAGATGAAAAACTGTTTTTT CASSQGVDEKLFF
TRBJ2-1 15 - TRBV9 - TGTGCCAGCAGCGTAGCTACAGGTAGTTTTGAGGAGCAGTTCTTC CASSVATGSFEEQFF
TRBJ2-7 18 few TRBV6-1 TRBD1 TGTGCCAGCAGTGAAGCGTGGGCGGGACAGGGGACCTCTAACGAGCAGTACTTC CASSEAWAGQGTSNEQYF
TRBJ1-1 13 - TRBV7-2 - TGTGCCAGCAGACAAAACAGGGTCGGAGAAGCTTTCTTT CASRQNRVGEAFF
TRBJ2-7 15 - TRBV28 TRBD2 TGTGCCAGCAGTCCTGCTAGCGGGGGGCCGAGGGAGCAGTACTTC CASSPASGGPREQYF
TRBJ2-3 14 once TRBV5-1 - TGCGCCAGCAGCTTGGGTACAAACACAGATACGCAGTATTTT CASSLGTNTDTQYF
TRBJ1-1 15 - TRBV29-1 TRBD1 TGCAGCGTTACGGGACAGGGGGCGATGAACACTGAAGCTTTCTTT CSVTGQGAMNTEAFF
TRBJ1-6 15 - TRBV2 TRBD1 TGTGCCAGCAGTGAAGCTAAGGGGGCAGGTTCACCCCTCCACTTT CASSEAKGAGSPLHF
TRBJ2-5 19 - TRBV7-8 - TGTGCCAGCAGCTTAGCCGGTCCAGGGCCCCCTGTTAACCAAGAGACCCAGTACTTC CASSLAGPGPPVNQETQYF
TRBJ1-2 14 - TRBV6-5 - TGTGCCAGCAGTGAAAAAGGGGGTAGCGATGGCTACACCTTC CASSEKGGSDGYTF
TRBJ2-3 15 - TRBV19 TRBD2 TGTGCCAGTAGCAAAGGCGGGAGGGGAACAGATACGCAGTATTTT CASSKGGRGTDTQYF
TRBJ1-3 12 - TRBV5-6 - TGTGCCAGCAGCTTGTTGGGAAACACCATATATTTT CASSLLGNTIYF
TRBJ1-4 15 - TRBV28 TRBD1 TGTGCCAGCAGTTCCACACAGGGGGCTAATGAAAAACTGTTTTTT CASSSTQGANEKLFF
TRBJ1-4 14 few TRBV28 TRBD1 TGTGCCAGCAGTAGAGGACAGGGCCGTGAAAAACTGTTTTTT CASSRGQGREKLFF
TRBJ2-5 14 - TRBV2 TRBD2 TGTGCCAGCAGTGAACGCGGGAGAGGAGAGACCCAGTACTTC CASSERGRGETQYF
TRBJ1-2 12 few TRBV5-1 - TGCGCCAGCAGCTCCACTAACTATGGCTACACCTTC CASSSTNYGYTF
TRBJ2-1 16 - TRBV6-1 TRBD1 TGTGCCAGCAGTGCGCCGACAGGGAGCTCCTACAATGAGCAGTTCTTC CASSAPTGSSYNEQFF
TRBJ2-5 13 - TRBV18 - TGTGCCAGCTCACCGGATCTTCAAGAGACCCAGTACTTC CASSPDLQETQYF
TRBJ2-3 13 once TRBV4-3 - TGCGCCAGCAGCCAAGAAATTCTAGATACGCAGTATTTT CASSQEILDTQYF
TRBJ2-3 14 - TRBV7-2 - TGTGCCAGCAGCCTAGTCTCTGTTTCTGATACGCAGTATTTT CASSLVSVSDTQYF
TRBJ1-5 14 few TRBV30 TRBD1 TGTGCCTGGAGTGTTCCAGGGGGTAATCAGCCCCAGCATTTT CAWSVPGGNQPQHF
TRBJ1-5 13 - TRBV27 - TGTGCCAGCACCCCTGGGAGGGGTGAGCCCCAGCATTTT CASTPGRGEPQHF
TRBJ2-3 16 - TRBV6-5 - TGTGCCAGCAGTTCCGTACGGGACCGCTCCACGAATACGCAGTATTTT CASSSVRDRSTNTQYF
TRBJ2-3 11 few TRBV5-1 - TGCGCCAGCAGCTTTCAAGATACGCAGTATTTT CASSFQDTQYF
TRBJ2-5 14 - TRBV7-9 - TGTGCCAGCAGACGTACCGGGACCCAAGAGACCCAGTACTTC CASRRTGTQETQYF